The T cell receptor (beta chain) described here comes from a study of T cells in Graves' hyperthyroidism and ophthalmopathy. Study-level points and caveats: Blood also showed most of the thyroid clonotypes that were expanded above 0.001.

Uncontrolled infection, other autoimmune disease, pregnancy or lactation led to exclusion. This clonotype was seen repeatedly, ten times or more. Antigen: not known. The CDR3 regions of TCR beta were amplified from RNA transcripts. TCR CDR3 underwent first-round RT-PCR with the HTBI primer set. TCRdb re-called the multiplex PCR reads through MiXCR, storing one row per CDR3 protein. The sample contains 360,000 or so distinct CDR3 sequences, over 12% of which appear only once. Germline V lookup: CDR1 MNHEY, CDR2 SVGEGT. This CDR3 comprises 15 residues. The V segment lost 8 bases and the J segment 5 bases; nucleotides outside the gene matches: 8.

The rearrangement links TRBV6-2 or TRBV6-3 to TRBJ2-1; the match to TRBD2 covers 11 bases. Sequencing used blood. The sequence was collected from a woman aged 60-75 years with Graves' ophthalmopathy. The CDR3 DNA follows: TGTGCCAGCCACTCTCCTAGCGGGAGGAACAATGAGCAGTTCTTC. It codes for CASHSPSGRNNEQFF.